Described below is a single T cell receptor (beta chain) sequence and its context. The data stem from a study of blood T cell repertoires in COVID-19. Looking at the study overall: Specimens from acute and convalescent COVID-19 originated in the United States, Italy and Spain. PBMCs, B-cell-depleted T cells, or T cells were the source of the cDNA or gDNA that made up the material.

Authors' processing steps: Estimates of nucleated cell counts were drawn from the amplification of reference gene primers. Assay: immunoSEQ multiplex PCR; the TCRdb copy retains only in-frame clones and omits some. V and J calls and clone size follow that table, whereas D and trimming were derived from the DNA. Here the sample spans tens of thousands of clones, around nine tenths being singletons. There are 18 residues in the CDR3. V was cut by 7 bases and J by 0 bases, with 22 bases left in between. Germline CDR1 and CDR2: LNHNV and YYDKDF (reference sequence). The chain joins TRBV15 to TRBJ2-1; the D gene is possibly TRBD1 (5 bases). The sequencing input was peripheral blood. This receptor was taken from a man aged 55 to 70 with acute or convalescent COVID-19. For the CDR3, the DNA is TGTGCCACCACGCAGGGTCGCCCCGGGCAGGGCTCCTACAATGAGCAGTTCTTC. It codes for CATTQGRPGQGSYNEQFF.